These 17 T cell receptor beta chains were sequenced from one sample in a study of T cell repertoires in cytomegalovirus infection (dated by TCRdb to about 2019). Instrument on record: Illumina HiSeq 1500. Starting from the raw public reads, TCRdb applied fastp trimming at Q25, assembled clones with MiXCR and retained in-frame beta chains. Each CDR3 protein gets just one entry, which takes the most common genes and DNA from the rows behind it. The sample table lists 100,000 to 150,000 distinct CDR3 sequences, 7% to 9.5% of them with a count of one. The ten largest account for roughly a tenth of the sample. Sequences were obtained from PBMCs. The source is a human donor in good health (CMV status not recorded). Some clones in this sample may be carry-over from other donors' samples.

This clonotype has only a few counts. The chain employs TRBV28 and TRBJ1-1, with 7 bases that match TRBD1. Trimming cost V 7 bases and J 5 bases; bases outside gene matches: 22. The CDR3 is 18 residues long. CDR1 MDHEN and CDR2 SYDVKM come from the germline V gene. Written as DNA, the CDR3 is TGTGCCAGCACTGCGGTTGGGGCACAGGGGAGTAGAGGGACTGAAGCTTTCTTT. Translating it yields CASTAVGAQGSRGTEAFF.

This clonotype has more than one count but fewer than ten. In DNA, the CDR3 is TGCAGTGCCCGGAGGGAGAGCTATGGCTACACCTTC. Residues: CSARRESYGYTF. The gene calls are TRBV20-1 and TRBJ1-2; D is undetermined. The germline V gene encodes CDR1 DFQATT and CDR2 SNEGSKA (reference sequence). The V end lost 6 bases, the J end lost 4 bases, and 12 bases lay between the germline ends. The CDR3 length is 12 residues.

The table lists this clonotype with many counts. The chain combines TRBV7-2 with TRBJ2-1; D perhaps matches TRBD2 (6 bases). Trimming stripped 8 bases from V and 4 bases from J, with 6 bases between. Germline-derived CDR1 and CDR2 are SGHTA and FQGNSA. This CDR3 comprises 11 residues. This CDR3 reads CASGLYNEQFF. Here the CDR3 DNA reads TGTGCCAGCGGACTATACAATGAGCAGTTCTTC. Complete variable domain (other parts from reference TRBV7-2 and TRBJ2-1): GAGVSQSPSNKVTEKGKDVELRCDPISGHTALYWYRQSLGQGLEFLIYFQGNSAPDKSGLPSDRFSAERTGGSVSTLTIQRTQQEDSAVYLCASGLYNEQFFGPGTRLTVL.

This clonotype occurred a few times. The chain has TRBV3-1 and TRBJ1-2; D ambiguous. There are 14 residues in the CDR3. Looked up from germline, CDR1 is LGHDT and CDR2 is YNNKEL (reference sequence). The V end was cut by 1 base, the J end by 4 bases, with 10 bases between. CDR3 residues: CASSQGKLLYGYTF. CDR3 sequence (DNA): TGTGCCAGCAGCCAAGGAAAGCTTCTCTATGGCTACACCTTC.

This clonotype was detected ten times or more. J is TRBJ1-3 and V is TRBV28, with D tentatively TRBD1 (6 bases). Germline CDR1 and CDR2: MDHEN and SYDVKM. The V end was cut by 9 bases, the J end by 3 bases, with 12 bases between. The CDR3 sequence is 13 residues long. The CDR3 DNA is TGTGCCAGTCGAGGACAGATTGGAAACACCATATATTTT. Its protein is CASRGQIGNTIYF.

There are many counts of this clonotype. CDR3 protein: CASSPSRDRNEAFF. CDR3 nucleotide sequence: TGTGCCAGCAGCCCGTCCCGGGACAGGAATGAAGCTTTCTTT. This chain uses TRBV7-2 with TRBJ1-1; 8 bases line up with TRBD1. J gave up 7 bases and V 5 bases, and 9 bases lay outside the gene matches. This CDR3 spans 14 amino acids. From germline, CDR1 is SGHTA and CDR2 FQGNSA.

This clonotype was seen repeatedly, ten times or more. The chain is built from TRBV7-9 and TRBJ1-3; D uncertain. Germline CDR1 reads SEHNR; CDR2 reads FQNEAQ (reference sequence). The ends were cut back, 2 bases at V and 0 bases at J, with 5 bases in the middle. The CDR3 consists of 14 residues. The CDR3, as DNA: TGTGCCAGCAGCTTACGGGACTCTGGAAACACCATATATTTT. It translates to CASSLRDSGNTIYF.

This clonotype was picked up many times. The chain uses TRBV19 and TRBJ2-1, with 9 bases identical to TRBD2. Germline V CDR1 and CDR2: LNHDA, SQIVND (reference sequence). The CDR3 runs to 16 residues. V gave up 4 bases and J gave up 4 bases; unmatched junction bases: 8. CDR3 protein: CASSRSSGATYNEQFF. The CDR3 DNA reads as TGTGCCAGTAGTAGGTCTAGCGGGGCCACATACAATGAGCAGTTCTTC.

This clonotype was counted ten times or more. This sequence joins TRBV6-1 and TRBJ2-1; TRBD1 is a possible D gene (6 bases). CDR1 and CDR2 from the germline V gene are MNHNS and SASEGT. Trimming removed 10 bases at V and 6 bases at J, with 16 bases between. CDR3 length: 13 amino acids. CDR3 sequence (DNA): TGTGCCACCGGACAGTTACAGGGCAATGAGCAGTTCTTC. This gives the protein CATGQLQGNEQFF.

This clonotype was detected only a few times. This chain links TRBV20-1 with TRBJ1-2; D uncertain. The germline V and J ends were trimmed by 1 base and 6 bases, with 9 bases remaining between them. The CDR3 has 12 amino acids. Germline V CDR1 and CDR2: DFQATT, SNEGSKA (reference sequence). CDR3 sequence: CSARVNMDGYTF. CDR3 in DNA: TGCAGTGCTAGAGTTAACATGGATGGCTACACCTTC.

CDR3 sequence (DNA): TGCGCCAGCACCCAGGGCCCGGGAGGAAACACCATATATTTT. Translating gives CASTQGPGGNTIYF. The chain employs TRBV5-1 and TRBJ1-3; D is possibly TRBD1 (5 bases). Germline CDR1 SGHRS, CDR2 YFSETQ. There are 14 residues in the CDR3. With 6 bases removed from V and 4 bases from J, the gap between germline ends came to 14 bases.

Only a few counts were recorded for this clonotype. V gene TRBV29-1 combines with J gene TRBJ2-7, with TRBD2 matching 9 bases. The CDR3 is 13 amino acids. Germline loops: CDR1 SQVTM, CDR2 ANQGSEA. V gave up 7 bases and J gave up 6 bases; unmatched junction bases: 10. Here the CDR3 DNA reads TGCAGCGGGGGGACTAGCCCCTTGGGCGAGCAGTACTTC. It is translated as CSGGTSPLGEQYF.

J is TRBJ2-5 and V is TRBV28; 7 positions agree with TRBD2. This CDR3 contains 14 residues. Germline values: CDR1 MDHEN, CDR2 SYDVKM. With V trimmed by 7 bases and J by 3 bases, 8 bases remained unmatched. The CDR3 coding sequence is TGTGCCAGCATGGGGTCGGGGGGAAAAGAGACCCAGTACTTC. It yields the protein CASMGSGGKETQYF.

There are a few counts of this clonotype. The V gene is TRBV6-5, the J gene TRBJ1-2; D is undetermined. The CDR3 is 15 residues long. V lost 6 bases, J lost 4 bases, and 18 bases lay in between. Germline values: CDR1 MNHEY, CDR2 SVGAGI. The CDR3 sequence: CASRAPTSPFYGYTF. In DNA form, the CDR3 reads TGTGCCAGCAGGGCCCCCACATCGCCTTTCTATGGCTACACCTTC.

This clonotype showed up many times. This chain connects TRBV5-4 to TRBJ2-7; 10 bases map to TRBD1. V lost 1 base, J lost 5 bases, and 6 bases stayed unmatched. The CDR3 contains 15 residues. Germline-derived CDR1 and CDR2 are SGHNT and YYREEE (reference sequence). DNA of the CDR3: TGTGCCAGCAGCTTGCTCGGACAGGGGGTGGACGAGCAGTACTTC. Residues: CASSLLGQGVDEQYF.

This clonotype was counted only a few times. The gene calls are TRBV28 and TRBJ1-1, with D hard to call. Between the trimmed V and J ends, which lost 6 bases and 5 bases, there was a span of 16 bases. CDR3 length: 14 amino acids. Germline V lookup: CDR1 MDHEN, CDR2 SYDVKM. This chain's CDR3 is CASRQTGIGTEAFF. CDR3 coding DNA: TGTGCCAGCAGACAAACGGGGATTGGGACTGAAGCTTTCTTT.

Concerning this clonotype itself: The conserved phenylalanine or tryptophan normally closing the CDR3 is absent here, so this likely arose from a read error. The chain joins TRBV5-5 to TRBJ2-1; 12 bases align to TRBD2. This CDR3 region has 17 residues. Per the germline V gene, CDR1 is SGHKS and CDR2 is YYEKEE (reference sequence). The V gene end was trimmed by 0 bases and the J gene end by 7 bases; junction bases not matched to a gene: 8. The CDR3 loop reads CASSLAGLAGGINEQFL. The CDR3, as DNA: TGTGCCAGCAGCTTGGCAGGCCTAGCGGGGGGGATAAATGAGCAGTTCTTA.